One sample yielded the 7 T cell receptor beta chains listed below, sequenced in a study of blood T cell repertoires in COVID-19. Produced via immunoSEQ multiplex PCR; TCRdb's table is partial and in-frame only. Among hundreds of thousands of clones listed, approximately 90% were seen once. The specimen was peripheral blood. All receptors come from a woman aged 25 to 39 with acute or convalescent COVID-19.

The V and J genes are TRBV11-3 and TRBJ2-3; the D is unclear. Trimming shortened V by 1 base and J by 0 bases, and 17 bases separated the two germline ends. Germline V lookup: CDR1 SGHNT, CDR2 YENEEA. This CDR3 region has 18 residues. CDR3 residues: CASSLGTLAPTSTDTQYF. The CDR3 nucleotides read TGTGCCAGCAGCTTAGGCACGTTGGCACCGACTAGCACAGATACGCAGTATTTT. Full variable domain (outside the CDR3, taken from reference TRBV11-3 and TRBJ2-3): EAGVVQSPRYKIIEKKQPVAFWCNPISGHNTLYWYLQNLGQGPELLIRYENEEAVDDSQLPKDRFSAERLKGVDSTLKIQPAELGDSAVYLCASSLGTLAPTSTDTQYFGPGTRLTVL.

The rearrangement links TRBV4-1 to TRBJ2-1; TRBD2 matches at 7 bases. Germline CDR1 and CDR2: MGHRA and YSYEKL. The ends lost 1 base at V and 5 bases at J; junction bases unmatched: 5. CDR3 size: 15 residues. This chain's CDR3 is CASSQGLTSHNEQFF. The CDR3 coding sequence is TGCGCCAGCAGCCAAGGGTTGACTAGCCACAATGAGCAGTTCTTC.

The V and J genes are TRBV5-8 and TRBJ2-1, with D tentatively TRBD2 (6 bases). V was cut by 3 bases and J by 7 bases, with 14 bases left in between. Germline values: CDR1 SGHTS, CDR2 YDEGEE. The CDR3 totals 14 residues. The CDR3 region has the DNA TGTGCCAGCAGCTATAGGAGGGATCGAAATGAGCAGTTCTTC. This sequence encodes CASSYRRDRNEQFF.

V gene TRBV5-6 combines with J gene TRBJ1-2; 7 bases fit TRBD1. The length of the CDR3 is 15 residues. Germline V gives CDR1 SGHDT, CDR2 YYEEEE. V lost 0 bases and J lost 1; bases outside the gene matches: 3. CDR3 DNA: TGTGCCAGCAGCTTGGGACAGGGCCATAACTATGGCTACACCTTC. Protein product: CASSLGQGHNYGYTF.

The rearrangement links TRBV7-9 to TRBJ1-3, with 9 bases that match TRBD1. The CDR3 covers 16 residues. The trim removed 5 bases at V and 6 bases at J, leaving 11 bases unmatched. Germline CDR1 SEHNR, CDR2 FQNEAQ (reference sequence). CDR3 residues: CASSRTGTGMANTIYF. CDR3 in DNA: TGTGCCAGCAGCCGTACCGGGACAGGGATGGCAAACACCATATATTTT. Supplemented by reference TRBV7-9 and TRBJ1-3, the full variable domain reads DTGVSQNPRHKITKRGQNVTFRCDPISEHNRLYWYRQTLGQGPEFLTYFQNEAQLEKSRLLSDRFSAERPKGSFSTLEIQRTEQGDSAMYLCASSRTGTGMANTIYFGEGSWLTVV.

This clone was observed once. J is TRBJ2-3 and V is TRBV6-1; 10 nucleotides line up with TRBD2. Germline V lookup: CDR1 MNHNS, CDR2 SASEGT. The trim removed 3 bases at V and 6 bases at J, leaving 15 bases unmatched. CDR3 length: 18 residues. The CDR3 here is CASSELSGGGVFMDTQYF. The CDR3 bases are TGTGCCAGCAGTGAGTTGAGCGGGGGGGGCGTCTTTATGGATACGCAGTATTTT.

The chain combines TRBV18 with TRBJ2-7, with D unclear. The germline gives CDR1 KGHSH, CDR2 LQKENI. Trimming removed 5 bases at V and 0 bases at J, with 17 bases between. CDR3 length equals 16 residues. The CDR3 DNA is TGTGCCAGCTCAATAGCAGAGTCAATAAGCTCCTACGAGCAGTACTTC. Protein: CASSIAESISSYEQYF.